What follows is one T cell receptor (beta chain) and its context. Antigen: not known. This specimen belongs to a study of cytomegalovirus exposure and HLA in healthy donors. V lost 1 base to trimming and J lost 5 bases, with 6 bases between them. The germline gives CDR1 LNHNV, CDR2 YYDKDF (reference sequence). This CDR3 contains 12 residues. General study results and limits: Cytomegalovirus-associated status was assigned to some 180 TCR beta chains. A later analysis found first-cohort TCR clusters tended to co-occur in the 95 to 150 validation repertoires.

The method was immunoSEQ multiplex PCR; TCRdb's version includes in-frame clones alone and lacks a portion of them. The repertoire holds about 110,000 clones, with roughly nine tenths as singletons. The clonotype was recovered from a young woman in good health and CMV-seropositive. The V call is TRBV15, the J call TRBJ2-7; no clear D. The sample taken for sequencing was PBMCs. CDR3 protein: CATSRGPNEQYF. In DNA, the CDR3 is TGTGCCACCAGCAGAGGGCCCAACGAGCAGTACTTC.